What follows is one T cell receptor beta chain and its context. Mismatch with germline at one junction end may stem from a read error. TCRdb itself ran the 5' RACE reads through MiXCR, one entry per CDR3 protein. In the table there are 400,000 or so distinct CDR3 sequences, approximately 30% of which are singletons. The sample is drawn from a study of identical twins' blood T cells. Turning to the study itself: Twelve libraries, six alpha and six beta, gave around 48 million reads.

This CDR3 contains 18 residues. V and J are TRBV12-3 or TRBV12-4 and TRBJ2-1; 9 nucleotides align to TRBD1. The TCR was taken from a woman aged 18-55 years in good health. Sequenced: PBMCs. The CDR3 sequence: CASNPGTGLKSSCNEQFF. In DNA, the CDR3 is TGTGCCAGCAACCCCGGGACAGGGTTGAAATCTTCCTGCAATGAGCAGTTCTTC.